This T cell receptor beta chain was sequenced for a study of T cell changes during pregnancy in multiple sclerosis. Assay used: immunoSEQ multiplex PCR; TCRdb lists only in-frame clones, some missing. Of about 120,000 clones in the sample, about 93% are singletons; the top ten hold approximately 1.4%. The CDR3 consists of 14 residues. V lost 6 bases to trimming and J lost 6 bases; unmatched junction nucleotides: 7. Germline V CDR1 and CDR2: MNHEY, SVGAGI. The source material was peripheral blood, sampled in the third trimester of pregnancy. The receptor was derived from a female donor with multiple sclerosis, enrolled in a pregnancy study. The chain links TRBV6-5 to TRBJ2-7, with 11 bases identical to TRBD1. CDR3 bases: TGTGCCAGCAGACCGGGACAGGGGGTTGGCGAGCAGTACTTC. It is translated as CASRPGQGVGEQYF.